This passage covers 15 T cell receptor beta chains from one sample sequenced in a study of shared clonotypes between healthy human individuals. The repertoire was sequenced with immunoSEQ multiplex PCR; TCRdb's copy has only in-frame clones and lacks some. The sample holds approximately 1,000,000 clones; around three quarters are singletons and the top ten take roughly 0.83%. The sequencing input was memory CD4+ T cells from PBMCs. Subset given: CD45RA-negative fraction. The source is a man younger than 35 in good health. Some clones in this sample may be carry-over from other donors' samples.

The chain uses TRBV6-1 and TRBJ1-4; D is perhaps TRBD1 (5 bases). Germline V CDR1 and CDR2: MNHNS, SASEGT. V dropped 6 bases and J dropped 6 bases, with 14 bases sitting between them. This CDR3 comprises 14 residues. For the CDR3, the DNA is TGTGCCAGCAGACGTCGGGGAGGGGATGAAAAACTGTTTTTT. Protein product: CASRRRGGDEKLFF.

Details on this clone: A much larger clone lies a single base off, so this may be a read error. The chain links TRBV2 to TRBJ1-1; TRBD1 is a possible D gene (6 bases). Looked up from germline, CDR1 is SNHLY and CDR2 is FYNNEI. The CDR3 spans 13 residues. Trimming took off 5 bases at V and 1 base at J, with 8 bases between the two ends. This CDR3 reads CASSRDKNTEAFF. CDR3 bases: TGTGCCAGCAGTCGGGACAAGAACACTGAAGCTTTCTTT. Full variable domain (rest looked up from reference TRBV2 and TRBJ1-1): EPEVTQTPSHQVTQMGQEVILRCVPISNHLYFYWYRQILGQKVEFLVSFYNNEISEKSEIFDDQFSVERPDGSNFTLKIRSTKLEDSAMYFCASSRDKNTEAFFGQGTRLTVV.

The V call is TRBV6-1, the J call TRBJ2-1; 12 bases agree with TRBD2. The CDR3 spans 16 residues. V shed 4 bases and J 8 bases; nucleotides not matched to a gene: 9. Germline-derived CDR1 and CDR2 are MNHNS and SASEGT. The CDR3 coding sequence is TGTGCCAGCAGTGTTTGGACTAGCGGGACCCGCGATGAGCAGTTCTTC. Residues: CASSVWTSGTRDEQFF.

The chain is built from TRBV30 and TRBJ1-3, with D possibly being TRBD1 (6 bases). Trimming shortened V by 4 bases and J by 4 bases, and 14 bases separated the two germline ends. The CDR3 runs 14 residues. Germline CDR1 reads GTSNPN; CDR2 reads SVGIG (reference sequence). CDR3 nucleotides: TGTGCCTGGAATATTGGGGGCTCCGGAAACACCATATATTTT. Its translation: CAWNIGGSGNTIYF. The variable domain in full, completed from reference TRBV30 and TRBJ1-3, reads SQTIHQWPATLVQPVGSPLSLECTVEGTSNPNLYWYRQAAGRGLQLLFYSVGIGQISSEVPQNLSASRPQDRQFILSSKKLLLSDSGFYLCAWNIGGSGNTIYFGEGSWLTVV.

The chain carries TRBV28 and TRBJ1-1; 12 positions match TRBD1. V lost 2 bases, J lost 5 bases, and 9 bases stayed unmatched. CDR1 is MDHEN, CDR2 SYDVKM, per germline. CDR3 size: 17 residues. The CDR3 bases are TGTGCCAGCAGTTTACTCCTGGGACAGGGGGCAAGAACTGAAGCTTTCTTT. Translation gives CASSLLLGQGARTEAFF.

The J gene is TRBJ2-1, the V gene TRBV28; TRBD2 is a possible D gene (6 bases). The CDR3 extends over 12 amino acids. Germline CDR1 MDHEN, CDR2 SYDVKM. The CDR3 is CANEDNLGTQFF. CDR3 DNA: TGTGCGAATGAGGATAACCTTGGGACTCAGTTCTTC. The full variable domain, with the rest looked up from reference TRBV28 and TRBJ2-1, is DVKVTQSSRYLVKRTGEKVFLECVQDMDHENMFWYRQDPGLGLRLIYFSYDVKMKEKGDIPEGYSVSREKKERFSLILESASTNQTSMYLCANEDNLGTQFFGPGTRLTVL.

Regarding this clone: The CDR3 does not end in the conserved phenylalanine or tryptophan, so this is likely a read error. It is unclear where the CDR3 begins or ends on the DNA, so no DNA is shown, and the CDR3 is as TCRdb lists it. This chain uses TRBV30 with TRBJ2-7. Germline CDR1 is GTSNPN and CDR2 is SVGIG (reference sequence). Inclusive of both ends, the CDR3 amounts to 9 amino acids. This chain's CDR3 is CASGKGRSG.

The chain has TRBV11-2 and TRBJ2-7, with 9 bases matching TRBD2. The germline V gene has CDR1 SGHAT and CDR2 FQNNGV. V lost 3 bases and J lost 6; bases outside the gene matches: 12. The CDR3 runs 16 residues. The CDR3 region is CASSFRRSREGAEQYF. CDR3 nucleotides: TGTGCCAGCAGCTTTAGGAGGTCGCGGGAGGGCGCCGAGCAGTACTTC.

This chain joins TRBV11-2 and TRBJ2-5; the D gene could be TRBD1 or TRBD2 (5 bases each). The germline V gene has CDR1 SGHAT and CDR2 FQNNGV. This CDR3 spans 15 amino acids. Deletions cut 5 bases from V and 4 bases from J, with 17 bases between. Written as DNA, the CDR3 is TGTGCCAGCAGCCGTAATTGGGGGTCAGCAGAGACCCAGTACTTC. Protein product: CASSRNWGSAETQYF.

Notes on this clone: Other DNA sequences in the sample encode the same CDR3. The rearrangement links TRBV5-1 to TRBJ1-1, with no clear D. Germline assignment: CDR1 SGHRS and CDR2 YFSETQ. V lost 0 bases and J 4 bases, leaving 10 bases between the germline ends. The CDR3 is 14 amino acids. The CDR3 bases are TGCGCCAGCAGCTTGGGTTCAGGCGGCACTGAAGCTTTCTTT. It encodes CASSLGSGGTEAFF.

The rearrangement uses TRBV5-4 and TRBJ2-7, with 7 bases matching TRBD1. Trimming removed 4 bases from V and 4 bases from J; junction bases left unmatched: 14. The CDR3 covers 16 residues. Per germline, CDR1 SGHNT and CDR2 YYREEE (reference sequence). The CDR3 coding sequence is TGTGCCAGCAGCGCGAGAGCAAAGGACAGGTGGTACGAGCAGTACTTC. Translated, it gives CASSARAKDRWYEQYF.

This clone was detected a few times. V usage is TRBV25-1 and J usage is TRBJ2-3; D is perhaps TRBD2 (5 bases). CDR1 is MGHDK and CDR2 is SYGVNS in the germline V gene. V lost 4 bases to trimming and J lost 3 bases, with 14 bases between them. The CDR3 spans 15 residues. The DNA for the CDR3 is TGTGCCAGCAGTGCCCCCCGGCGGGCGACAGATACGCAGTATTTT. This sequence encodes CASSAPRRATDTQYF.

The chain joins TRBV28 to TRBJ2-1; 10 bases are shared with TRBD2. Unmatched junction bases numbered 11, after V lost 6 bases and J lost 9 bases. Germline CDR1 is MDHEN and CDR2 is SYDVKM. This CDR3 comprises 15 residues. This chain's CDR3 is CASRGSSGSLVEQFF. CDR3 bases: TGTGCCAGCAGGGGATCTAGCGGGAGTCTCGTTGAGCAGTTCTTC.

The chain recombines TRBV30 with TRBJ1-1, with D perhaps TRBD1 (6 bases). CDR3 length equals 12 residues. V was trimmed by 1 base and J by 10 bases, leaving 13 bases between them. CDR1 GTSNPN and CDR2 SVGIG come from the germline V gene (reference sequence). The CDR3 here is CAWSEQGLRAFF. CDR3 DNA: TGTGCCTGGAGTGAACAGGGCCTGCGAGCTTTCTTT.

This clone was observed a single time. The rearrangement joins TRBV6-6 to TRBJ2-1; D is uncertain. The CDR3 is 12 residues long. With 5 bases removed from V and 8 bases from J, the gap between germline ends came to 10 bases. Per germline, CDR1 MNHNY and CDR2 SVGAGI (reference sequence). The CDR3 coding sequence is TGTGCCAGCAGTGACCTAGGGTATGAGCAGTTCTTC. Translation gives CASSDLGYEQFF.